This entry lists 9 T cell receptor beta chains sequenced from one sample in a study of shared clonotypes between healthy human individuals. Clones were sequenced by immunoSEQ multiplex PCR, and TCRdb holds only the in-frame ones, with some missing. The sample includes about 2.1 million clones, over 85% of them seen just once. Naive CD8 cells comprised CD45RO-negative, CCR7-positively selected cells, excluding terminally differentiated effector memory CD45RA+ cells. The sample comprised naive CD8+ T cells from PBMCs. The source is a man in his late teens or twenties in good health. Some clones in this sample may be carry-over from other donors' samples.

V usage is TRBV27 and J usage is TRBJ1-1, with D uncertain. Trimming removed 6 bases from V and 1 base from J, with 15 bases in between. The V gene's germline CDR1 is MNHEY and CDR2 SMNVEV (reference sequence). CDR3 length equals 15 residues. CDR3 protein: CASSSSRARNTEAFF. The CDR3 nucleotides are TGTGCCAGCAGCTCTTCTAGGGCCCGGAACACTGAAGCTTTCTTT.

The rearrangement joins TRBV11-1 to TRBJ1-1; TRBD1 aligns across 8 bases. V trimming: 0 bases; J trimming: 4 bases; junction bases outside the gene matches: 4. This CDR3 has 15 residues. Germline V gene data show CDR1 as SGHAT and CDR2 as FQDESV (reference sequence). The CDR3 loop is CASSLAQGAFTEAFF. Written as DNA, the CDR3 is TGTGCCAGCAGCTTAGCCCAGGGGGCGTTCACTGAAGCTTTCTTT.

The J gene is TRBJ1-1, the V gene TRBV12-5, with TRBD1 matching over 7 bases. Per germline, CDR1 LGHNT and CDR2 FRNRAP. CDR3 length: 12 residues. Unmatched junction bases numbered 0, after V lost 1 base and J lost 7 bases. As DNA, the CDR3 is TGTGCTAGTGGTTTGGGGGACAGTGAAGCTTTCTTT. The encoded protein is CASGLGDSEAFF.

The rearrangement uses TRBV5-6 and TRBJ2-1, with D uncertain. The CDR3 covers 12 residues. CDR1 is SGHDT, CDR2 YYEEEE, per germline. V lost 3 bases to trimming and J lost 8 bases, with 9 bases between them. The chain's CDR3 is CASSSMDDEQFF. CDR3 coding DNA: TGTGCCAGCAGCTCCATGGACGATGAGCAGTTCTTC.

J is TRBJ1-2 and V is TRBV28; 7 positions match TRBD1. This CDR3 comprises 13 residues. V lost 6 bases, J lost 7 bases, and 8 bases stayed unmatched. Germline V gene lookup returns CDR1 MDHEN and CDR2 SYDVKM. CDR3 sequence: CASSFRGARGYTF. CDR3 in DNA: TGTGCCAGCAGCTTCAGGGGGGCACGTGGCTACACCTTC.

This clone was observed at least ten times. The V and J genes are TRBV6-1 and TRBJ1-4; 8 bases agree with TRBD1. The J segment lost 7 bases and the V segment lost 1 base, leaving 2 bases of the junction unmatched. This CDR3 is 14 amino acids long. Germline V CDR1 and CDR2: MNHNS, SASEGT. DNA of the CDR3: TGTGCCAGCAGTGAAGGGACAGGGTTTGAAAAACTGTTTTTT. Amino acids: CASSEGTGFEKLFF.

V is TRBV7-8 and J is TRBJ1-1; D not resolved. The CDR3 has 14 amino acids. CDR1 SGHVS and CDR2 FQNEAQ come from the germline V gene. V lost 3 bases and J lost 4, with 12 bases in between. The chain's CDR3 is CASSFEVFGTEAFF. CDR3 DNA: TGTGCCAGCAGCTTTGAGGTTTTCGGCACTGAAGCTTTCTTT.

The rearrangement links TRBV27 to TRBJ2-3, with 7 nucleotides matching TRBD2. CDR1 is MNHEY and CDR2 is SMNVEV in the germline V gene (reference sequence). Trimming at V came to 8 bases and at J to 5 bases, leaving 10 bases not matched to a gene. The CDR3 is 14 amino acids. The CDR3 region has the DNA TGTGCCAGCGGGGGAGGACTAGTTAGAGATACGCAGTATTTT. Translation gives CASGGGLVRDTQYF.

The chain combines TRBV27 with TRBJ2-1, with D hard to call. Trimming cost V 6 bases and J 7 bases, with 13 bases left between them. This CDR3 is built from 13 residues. Looked up from germline, CDR1 is MNHEY and CDR2 is SMNVEV (reference sequence). CDR3 nucleotide sequence: TGTGCCAGCAGACTGCAGCTCGAAAATGAGCAGTTCTTC. Protein product: CASRLQLENEQFF.